The rows below give T cell receptor beta chains drawn from one sample of a study of T cell repertoires in aging, cancer and after chemotherapy. TCRdb recomputed calls from the multiplex PCR reads with MiXCR, one row per CDR3 protein. The sample lists some 3,000 distinct CDR3 sequences, about 35% occurring once. The sample was blood. These receptors were collected from a human donor with a solid tumor. CDR3s include the opening cysteine and the closing phenylalanine or tryptophan. A D gene is named only where the DNA matches it firmly. Where a row states a size, it is once, few, many or the class of an expanded clone; other rows omit it.

v_call	j_call	clone_size	d_call	cdr3_aa	cdr3_nt
TRBV12-3/TRBV12-4	TRBJ1-6	few	.	CASSISRGRSSPLHF	TGTGCCAGCAGTATTAGTAGGGGGAGGAGTTCACCCCTCCACTTT
TRBV7-2	TRBJ2-7	.	.	CASTFYEQYF	TGTGCCAGCACCTTCTACGAGCAGTACTTC
TRBV6-5	TRBJ2-7	.	.	CASRIRGGSSYKQYF	TGTGCCAGCAGAATAAGGGGGGGCAGCTCCTACAAGCAGTACTTC
TRBV7-9	TRBJ1-5	few	.	CASSLSAYQPQHF	TGTGCCAGCAGCTTGTCTGCGTATCAGCCCCAGCATTTT
TRBV12-3/TRBV12-4	TRBJ2-2	.	TRBD2	CASSFVLGGTGELFF	TGTGCCAGCAGTTTTGTCTTGGGAGGGACCGGGGAGCTGTTTTTT
TRBV7-9	TRBJ2-2	.	.	CASSLQPNTGELFF	TGTGCCAGCAGCTTACAACCGAACACCGGGGAGCTGTTTTTT
TRBV10-3	TRBJ2-7	.	.	CAISESGDLTYEQYF	TGTGCCATCAGTGAGTCGGGGGACCTTACCTACGAGCAGTACTTC
TRBV12-3/TRBV12-4	TRBJ2-5	few	TRBD2	CASSRPGGAEWQETQYF	TGTGCCAGCAGTCGTCCGGGGGGGGCGGAGTGGCAAGAGACCCAGTACTTC
TRBV18	TRBJ2-1	few	TRBD2	CASSPETSGSLGNEQFF	TGTGCCAGCTCACCAGAGACTAGCGGTTCTCTTGGCAATGAGCAGTTCTTC
TRBV20-1	TRBJ2-5	.	.	CSARAGVNQETQYF	TGCAGTGCTAGAGCGGGAGTGAATCAAGAGACCCAGTACTTC
TRBV18	TRBJ1-3	.	.	CASSPPTGYSGNTIYF	TGTGCCAGCTCACCACCTACAGGGTACTCTGGAAACACCATATATTTT
TRBV11-1	TRBJ1-6	few	.	CASRGEGSSYNSPLHF	TGTGCCAGCAGGGGGGAGGGGAGCTCCTATAATTCACCCCTCCACTTT
TRBV19	TRBJ1-5	once	.	CASKSSVGGADQPQHF	TGTGCCAGTAAATCCTCCGTGGGGGGCGCGGATCAGCCCCAGCATTTT
TRBV6-2/TRBV6-3	TRBJ2-7	few	.	CASSSGTASYEQYF	TGTGCCAGCTCCTCCGGGACGGCTTCCTACGAGCAGTACTTC
TRBV6-4	TRBJ2-2	.	.	CASSDSATGELFF	TGTGCCAGCAGTGACTCTGCCACCGGGGAGCTGTTTTTT
TRBV19	TRBJ1-5	.	TRBD1	CASSPGTGPSNQPQHF	TGTGCCAGTAGTCCCGGGACAGGGCCGAGCAATCAGCCCCAGCATTTT
TRBV27	TRBJ2-7	.	.	CASSPTGGFYEQYF	TGTGCCAGCAGTCCGACCGGGGGTTTCTACGAGCAGTACTTC
TRBV5-4	TRBJ2-1	.	TRBD1	CASSKPGTGDYNKQFF	TGTGCCAGCAGCAAACCCGGGACAGGGGACTACAATAAGCAGTTCTTC
TRBV5-1	TRBJ2-7	.	.	CASSPRQAVYEQYF	TGCGCCAGCAGCCCCAGACAGGCTGTGTACGAGCAGTACTTC
TRBV7-2	TRBJ1-5	.	.	CASSLVTGSNQPQHF	TGTGCCAGCAGCTTAGTTACAGGTAGCAATCAGCCCCAGCATTTT
TRBV20-1	TRBJ2-1	once	.	CSARADASYNEQFF	TGCAGTGCTAGAGCGGACGCCTCCTACAATGAGCAGTTCTTC